Listed below are T cell receptor beta chains from one sample, sequenced in a study of blood T cell repertoires in COVID-19. Profiling relied on immunoSEQ multiplex PCR, and the TCRdb table lists in-frame clones only, not all of them. Here the sample spans about 180,000 clones, roughly 84% being singletons. Sequencing was done on a sample of peripheral blood. The source is a woman aged 80 or older with active or convalescent COVID-19. Each CDR3 is given with its conserved first and last residue. Fields, in order: V gene, D gene, J gene, CDR3 DNA, CDR3 protein. A D gene is named only where the DNA matches it firmly.

TRBV5-1	TRBD1	TRBJ1-1	TGCGCCAGCAGCACGGGACAGGTTATGAACACTGAAGCTTTCTTT	CASSTGQVMNTEAFF
TRBV18	NA	TRBJ2-7	TGTGCCAGCTCACCAGTTCTTCTCACAGTTGACCACGAGCAGTACTTC	CASSPVLLTVDHEQYF
TRBV24-1	TRBD1	TRBJ2-1	TGTGCCACCAATGGACAGGGTCCAGAGCAGTTCTTC	CATNGQGPEQFF
TRBV6-5	TRBD1	TRBJ2-1	TGTGCCAGCAGTCCCACAGGGGAGACTATTGAGCAGTTCTTC	CASSPTGETIEQFF
TRBV3-1/TRBV3-2	TRBD1	TRBJ1-1	TGTGCCAGCAGCCAAGGAAGCAGGGGGCTTAAAGCTTTCTTT	CASSQGSRGLKAFF
TRBV6-6	NA	TRBJ1-5	TGTGCCAGCGAAAGGGGCAACAATCAGCCCCAGCATTTT	CASERGNNQPQHF
TRBV4-1	NA	TRBJ1-6	TGCGCCAGCAGCCAAGATAATCTGAGGAATTCACCCCTCCACTTT	CASSQDNLRNSPLHF
TRBV5-1	TRBD2	TRBJ2-1	TGCGCCAGCAGACCGGGGGGTACACGAGTCAATGAGCAGTTCTTC	CASRPGGTRVNEQFF
TRBV18	NA	TRBJ1-1	TGTGCCAGCTCAGGGGCCGGGACAAGCAACACTGAAGCTTTCTTT	CASSGAGTSNTEAFF
TRBV28	NA	TRBJ1-2	TGTGCCAGCAGGTTGGGAGGGTTTGGCTACACCTTC	CASRLGGFGYTF
TRBV10-2	TRBD2	TRBJ2-3	TGCGCCAGCAGTGGCCTTCGACTAGCGGGAGGGCCTATAGATACGCAGTATTTT	CASSGLRLAGGPIDTQYF
TRBV5-3	NA	TRBJ1-5	TGTGCCAGAAATCAAACGGGCCGGGCGGGGCAGCCCCAGCATTTT	CARNQTGRAGQPQHF
TRBV7-6	TRBD1	TRBJ1-1	TGTGCCAGCAGCTTAGGGGGTGACAGGGACACTGAAGCTTTCTTT	CASSLGGDRDTEAFF
TRBV5-1	NA	TRBJ2-5	TGCGCCAGCAGATCCCGGGGGAGTTTGGAGACCCAGTACTTC	CASRSRGSLETQYF
TRBV7-9	TRBD1	TRBJ2-1	TGTGCCAGCAGCCTGGACAGGGGGGGATACAATGAGCAGTTCTTC	CASSLDRGGYNEQFF
TRBV28	NA	TRBJ1-2	TGTGCCAGCAGTTGGGGGGTTAGTTGGGTAAGGGGTACGGTAAGGGATGGCTACACCTTC	CASSWGVSWVRGTVRDGYTF
TRBV5-5	NA	TRBJ1-1	TGTGCCAGCAGCTTATTCAGGGTTAAGGACACTGAAGCTTTCTTT	CASSLFRVKDTEAFF
TRBV19	TRBD1	TRBJ1-2	TGTGCCAGTAGTCCACGACAGGGATCGGCCGGCTACACCTTC	CASSPRQGSAGYTF
TRBV28	TRBD1	TRBJ2-4	TGTGCCAGCACCGCCGCCTTCCGGACAGGGCGGAACATTCAGTACTTC	CASTAAFRTGRNIQYF
TRBV6-1	NA	TRBJ1-1	TGTGCCAGCAGTGAAGGGGGCATCCGGGTCACTGAAGCTTTCTTT	CASSEGGIRVTEAFF
TRBV6-6	NA	TRBJ2-1	TGTGCCAGCAGTTACCCCCCCTATACCTTCCTCTTC	CASSYPPYTFLF
TRBV10-3	NA	TRBJ2-3	TGTGCCATCAGTGATGTGGCGGGCGGAACAGATACGCAGTATTTT	CAISDVAGGTDTQYF
TRBV27	NA	TRBJ1-2	TGTGCCAGCAGTCCTCCGGAGGGCGGCTACACCTTC	CASSPPEGGYTF
TRBV6-1	TRBD2	TRBJ2-1	TGTGCCAGCAGTGGTGCTAGCGGGAGCCCCCGCTCCCATGAGCAGTTCTTC	CASSGASGSPRSHEQFF